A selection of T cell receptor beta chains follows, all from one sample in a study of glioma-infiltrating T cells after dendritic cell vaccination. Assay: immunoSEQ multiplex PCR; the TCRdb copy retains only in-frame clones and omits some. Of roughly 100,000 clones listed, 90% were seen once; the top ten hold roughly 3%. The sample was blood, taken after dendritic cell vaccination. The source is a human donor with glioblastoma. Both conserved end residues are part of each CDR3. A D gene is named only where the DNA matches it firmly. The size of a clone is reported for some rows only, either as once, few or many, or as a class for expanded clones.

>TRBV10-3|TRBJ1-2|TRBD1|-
CAISEPTGSDYGYTF
TGTGCCATCAGTGAGCCGACAGGGTCAGACTATGGCTACACCTTC
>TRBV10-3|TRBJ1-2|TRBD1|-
CAISPGQAYGYTF
TGTGCCATCAGCCCCGGACAGGCCTATGGCTACACCTTC
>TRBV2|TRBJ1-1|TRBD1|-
CASGQGVQMNTEAFF
TGTGCCAGCGGACAGGGGGTCCAGATGAACACTGAAGCTTTCTTT
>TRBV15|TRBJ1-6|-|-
CATSRDSLGRGANSPLHF
TGTGCCACCAGCAGAGATAGTTTAGGGCGGGGGGCTAATTCACCCCTCCACTTT
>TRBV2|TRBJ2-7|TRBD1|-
CASIPRQGGTSYEQYF
TGTGCCAGCATCCCAAGACAGGGGGGGACCTCCTACGAGCAGTACTTC
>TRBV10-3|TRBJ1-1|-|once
CAISGVISLLNTEAFF
TGTGCCATCAGTGGCGTCATCTCCCTTTTGAACACTGAAGCTTTCTTT
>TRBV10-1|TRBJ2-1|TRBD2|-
CASSSGGAQYNEQFF
TGCGCCAGCAGTAGCGGGGGGGCTCAATACAATGAGCAGTTCTTC
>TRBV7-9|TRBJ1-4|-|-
CASSLGGGATNEKLFF
TGTGCCAGCAGCTTAGGGGGAGGGGCAACTAATGAAAAACTGTTTTTT
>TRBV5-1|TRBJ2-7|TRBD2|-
CASSPSVPGLASQGYEQYF
TGCGCCAGCAGCCCCTCTGTCCCGGGACTAGCGTCACAGGGGTACGAGCAGTACTTC
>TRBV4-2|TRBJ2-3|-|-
CASSQGLPDTQYF
TGTGCCAGCAGCCAAGGACTGCCAGATACGCAGTATTTT
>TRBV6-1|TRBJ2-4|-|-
CASSEGTGRDIQYF
TGTGCCAGCAGTGAAGGGACAGGGAGGGACATTCAGTACTTC
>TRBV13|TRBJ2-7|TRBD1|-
CASSSRTGNDEQYF
TGTGCCAGCAGCTCAAGGACAGGGAATGACGAGCAGTACTTC
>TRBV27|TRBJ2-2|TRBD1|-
CASKTGATGELFF
TGTGCCAGTAAAACAGGGGCCACCGGGGAGCTGTTTTTT
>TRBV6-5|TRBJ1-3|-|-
CASSYSVNSGNTIYF
TGTGCCAGCAGTTATAGTGTGAACTCTGGAAACACCATATATTTT
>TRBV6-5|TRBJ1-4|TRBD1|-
CASSRGVGDEKLFF
TGTGCCAGCAGCAGGGGGGTCGGGGATGAAAAACTGTTTTTT
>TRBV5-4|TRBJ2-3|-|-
CASSLVDGKSDTQYF
TGTGCCAGCAGCTTGGTGGACGGGAAGTCGGATACGCAGTATTTT
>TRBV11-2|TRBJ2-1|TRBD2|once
CASSILAGDYNEQFF
TGTGCCAGCAGCATCCTAGCGGGGGACTACAATGAGCAGTTCTTC
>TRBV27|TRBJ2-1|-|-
CASSSVLRDNEQFF
TGTGCCAGCAGTTCCGTCCTCAGGGACAATGAGCAGTTCTTC
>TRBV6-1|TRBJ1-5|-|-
CASSDHLGTYF
TGTGCCAGCAGCGATCATCTGGGGACTTATTTT
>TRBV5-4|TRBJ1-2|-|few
CASSLVPDGGYTF
TGTGCCAGCAGCTTGGTGCCAGATGGTGGCTACACCTTC
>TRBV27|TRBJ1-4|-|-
CASSLSQGFGEKLFF
TGTGCCAGCAGTTTATCTCAGGGGTTCGGGGAAAAACTGTTTTTT
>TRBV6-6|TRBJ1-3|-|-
CASSQGGGNTIYF
TGTGCCAGCAGCCAGGGAGGGGGAAACACCATATATTTT
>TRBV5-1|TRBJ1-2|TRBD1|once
CASSLEHGQGGYTF
TGCGCCAGCAGCTTGGAGCATGGACAGGGTGGCTACACCTTC
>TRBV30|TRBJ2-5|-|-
CAWSLPGGATQETQYF
TGTGCCTGGAGCCTACCCGGGGGTGCAACACAAGAGACCCAGTACTTC
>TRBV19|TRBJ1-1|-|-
CASSSQGQPPTEAFF
TGTGCCAGTAGTTCCCAGGGCCAACCTCCTACTGAAGCTTTCTTT
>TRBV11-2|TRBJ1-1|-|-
CASSSAGEAFF
TGTGCCAGCAGCTCGGCGGGTGAAGCTTTCTTT
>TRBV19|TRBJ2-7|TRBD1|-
CASSTRDRGHEQYF
TGTGCCAGTAGCACCCGGGACAGGGGCCACGAGCAGTACTTC
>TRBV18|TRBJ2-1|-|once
CASSIFPRDEQFF
TGTGCCAGCTCAATCTTTCCGAGGGATGAGCAGTTCTTC
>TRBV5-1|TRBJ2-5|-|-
CASSLTGETQYF
TGCGCCAGCAGCTTGACGGGAGAGACCCAGTACTTC
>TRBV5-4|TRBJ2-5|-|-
CASSFVGQKRETQYF
TGTGCCAGCAGCTTTGTAGGACAGAAACGTGAGACCCAGTACTTC
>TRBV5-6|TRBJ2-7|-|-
CASEPGLKPYEQYF
TGTGCCAGCGAGCCGGGACTCAAGCCCTACGAGCAGTACTTC